The rows below give T cell receptor beta chains drawn from one sample of a study of neurological immune-mediated disorders. TCRdb used MiXCR to reprocess the 5' RACE reads, holding one entry per CDR3 protein. The sample lists 35,000 or so distinct CDR3 sequences, about 3.2% seen once, with about 8% in the top ten. Sequences were obtained from PBMCs. The receptors stem from a woman in her sixties with multiple sclerosis. The CDR3 runs from the conserved cysteine through the conserved F or W. Each record gives: D gene, V gene, J gene, clone size, CDR3 protein, CDR3 DNA. A D gene is named only where the DNA matches it firmly. Size is stated for part of the rows, as once, few or many counts, or as a class when the clone is expanded.

d_gene: TRBD1
v_gene: TRBV20-1
j_gene: TRBJ1-1
abundance: many
CDR3aa: CSVGAGGGTEAFF
CDR3nt: TGCAGTGTTGGGGCAGGGGGTGGCACTGAAGCTTTCTTT

d_gene: -
v_gene: TRBV7-2
j_gene: TRBJ1-2
abundance: many
CDR3aa: CASSLAFGQNYGYTF
CDR3nt: TGTGCCAGCAGCTTAGCCTTTGGTCAGAACTATGGCTACACCTTC

d_gene: -
v_gene: TRBV6-2/TRBV6-3
j_gene: TRBJ2-7
abundance: many
CDR3aa: CASSDPPYEQYF
CDR3nt: TGTGCCAGCAGTGACCCGCCCTACGAGCAGTACTTC

d_gene: -
v_gene: TRBV7-9
j_gene: TRBJ2-2
abundance: many
CDR3aa: CASIVAGAPAGELFF
CDR3nt: TGTGCCAGCATCGTGGCAGGGGCCCCCGCCGGGGAGCTGTTTTTT

d_gene: -
v_gene: TRBV5-6
j_gene: TRBJ1-5
abundance: many
CDR3aa: CASSLAGASGQPQHF
CDR3nt: TGTGCCAGCAGCTTGGCAGGGGCGAGTGGTCAGCCCCAGCATTTT

d_gene: -
v_gene: TRBV6-5
j_gene: TRBJ2-1
abundance: many
CDR3aa: CASSYLDEQFF
CDR3nt: TGTGCCAGCAGTTACTTGGATGAGCAGTTCTTC

d_gene: -
v_gene: TRBV10-3
j_gene: TRBJ2-3
abundance: many
CDR3aa: CAISELGGSSTDTQYF
CDR3nt: TGTGCCATCAGTGAGTTGGGGGGATCTAGCACAGATACGCAGTATTTT

d_gene: -
v_gene: TRBV11-2
j_gene: TRBJ2-3
abundance: many
CDR3aa: CASSLLRQIDTQYF
CDR3nt: TGTGCCAGCAGCTTACTACGACAAATAGATACGCAGTATTTT

d_gene: -
v_gene: TRBV12-3/TRBV12-4
j_gene: TRBJ1-5
abundance: many
CDR3aa: CASSRLADSNQPQHF
CDR3nt: TGTGCCAGCAGCCGGCTTGCAGATAGCAATCAGCCCCAGCATTTT

d_gene: -
v_gene: TRBV20-1
j_gene: TRBJ1-6
abundance: many
CDR3aa: CSARTESSYNSPLHF
CDR3nt: TGCAGTGCTAGAACGGAAAGCTCCTATAATTCACCCCTCCACTTT

d_gene: TRBD1
v_gene: TRBV12-3/TRBV12-4
j_gene: TRBJ2-7
abundance: many
CDR3aa: CASSPQGSEQYF
CDR3nt: TGTGCCAGCAGCCCACAGGGGAGCGAGCAGTACTTC

d_gene: -
v_gene: TRBV5-1
j_gene: TRBJ2-7
abundance: many
CDR3aa: CASSSDRRWEQYF
CDR3nt: TGCGCCAGCAGCTCGGACCGACGCTGGGAGCAGTACTTC

d_gene: -
v_gene: TRBV10-3
j_gene: TRBJ2-5
abundance: many
CDR3aa: CAISRLLQETQYF
CDR3nt: TGTGCCATCAGCAGACTACTCCAAGAGACCCAGTACTTC

d_gene: TRBD1
v_gene: TRBV20-1
j_gene: TRBJ1-1
abundance: many
CDR3aa: CSARDQDRVTEAFF
CDR3nt: TGCAGTGCTAGAGATCAGGACAGGGTCACTGAAGCTTTCTTT

d_gene: TRBD1
v_gene: TRBV5-1
j_gene: TRBJ2-2
abundance: many
CDR3aa: CASSLDRGTVGELFF
CDR3nt: TGCGCCAGCAGCCTCGACAGGGGAACGGTCGGGGAGCTGTTTTTT

d_gene: -
v_gene: TRBV28
j_gene: TRBJ1-6
abundance: many
CDR3aa: CASSLSGGAPLHF
CDR3nt: TGTGCCAGCAGTTTATCGGGAGGAGCACCCCTCCACTTT

d_gene: TRBD1
v_gene: TRBV7-6
j_gene: TRBJ1-3
abundance: many
CDR3aa: CASSLATGAGNTIYF
CDR3nt: TGTGCCAGCAGCTTAGCGACAGGGGCGGGAAACACCATATATTTT

d_gene: -
v_gene: TRBV7-9
j_gene: TRBJ2-7
abundance: many
CDR3aa: CASGTYEQYF
CDR3nt: TGTGCCAGCGGAACCTACGAGCAGTACTTC

d_gene: TRBD1
v_gene: TRBV7-6
j_gene: TRBJ1-1
abundance: many
CDR3aa: CASSPTGNEAFF
CDR3nt: TGTGCCAGCAGCCCGACAGGGAATGAAGCTTTCTTT

d_gene: -
v_gene: TRBV5-1
j_gene: TRBJ2-7
abundance: many
CDR3aa: CASSLVDRSYEQYF
CDR3nt: TGCGCCAGCAGCTTGGTAGACAGATCCTACGAGCAGTACTTC

d_gene: TRBD1
v_gene: TRBV5-1
j_gene: TRBJ1-4
abundance: many
CDR3aa: CASSLGTGGLEKLFF
CDR3nt: TGCGCCAGCAGCTTGGGTACAGGGGGCTTGGAAAAACTGTTTTTT

d_gene: TRBD1
v_gene: TRBV27
j_gene: TRBJ1-2
abundance: many
CDR3aa: CASSTGDSLPNYGYTF
CDR3nt: TGTGCCAGCAGTACGGGGGACAGCCTACCTAACTATGGCTACACCTTC

d_gene: TRBD1
v_gene: TRBV7-7
j_gene: TRBJ2-5
abundance: many
CDR3aa: CASSAAGGQETQYF
CDR3nt: TGTGCTAGCAGCGCTGCAGGGGGCCAAGAGACCCAGTACTTC

d_gene: -
v_gene: TRBV5-1
j_gene: TRBJ2-2
abundance: many
CDR3aa: CASSQATDGGELFF
CDR3nt: TGCGCCAGCAGCCAAGCGACAGACGGCGGGGAGCTGTTTTTT

d_gene: -
v_gene: TRBV2
j_gene: TRBJ2-7
abundance: -
CDR3aa: CASSDLRDIAYEQYF
CDR3nt: TGTGCCAGCAGTGACCTCCGGGACATAGCCTACGAGCAGTACTTC

d_gene: -
v_gene: TRBV15
j_gene: TRBJ1-4
abundance: many
CDR3aa: CATSRNTLDTEKLFF
CDR3nt: TGTGCCACCAGCAGAAATACCCTAGATACTGAAAAACTGTTTTTT

d_gene: -
v_gene: TRBV20-1
j_gene: TRBJ1-3
abundance: few
CDR3aa: CSAVQGGGKNIYF
CDR3nt: TGCAGTGCTGTACAGGGCGGTGGAAAAAACATATATTTT

d_gene: -
v_gene: TRBV7-6
j_gene: TRBJ2-7
abundance: many
CDR3aa: CASSLGDSLEQYF
CDR3nt: TGTGCCAGCAGCTTAGGGGACTCCCTCGAGCAGTACTTC

d_gene: -
v_gene: TRBV5-5
j_gene: TRBJ2-3
abundance: -
CDR3aa: CASSLEALKGSDTQYF
CDR3nt: TGTGCCAGCAGCTTGGAGGCCCTAAAGGGATCAGATACGCAGTATTTT

d_gene: TRBD1
v_gene: TRBV7-6
j_gene: TRBJ1-5
abundance: many
CDR3aa: CASSQQGFNQPQHF
CDR3nt: TGTGCCAGCAGCCAACAGGGGTTCAATCAGCCCCAGCATTTT

d_gene: TRBD2
v_gene: TRBV6-6
j_gene: TRBJ2-5
abundance: many
CDR3aa: CASSASGANQETQYF
CDR3nt: TGTGCCAGCAGTGCTAGCGGGGCGAACCAAGAGACCCAGTACTTC

d_gene: -
v_gene: TRBV12-3/TRBV12-4
j_gene: TRBJ1-1
abundance: many
CDR3aa: CASSLAGPTEAFF
CDR3nt: TGTGCCAGCAGTTTAGCGGGCCCCACTGAAGCTTTCTTT

d_gene: -
v_gene: TRBV7-2
j_gene: TRBJ1-3
abundance: many
CDR3aa: CASGESGGLAGNTIYF
CDR3nt: TGTGCCAGCGGAGAATCGGGGGGGCTGGCCGGAAACACCATATATTTT

d_gene: -
v_gene: TRBV19
j_gene: TRBJ1-1
abundance: -
CDR3aa: CASSIGQYTEAFF
CDR3nt: TGTGCCAGTAGTATCGGTCAGTACACTGAAGCTTTCTTT

d_gene: TRBD1
v_gene: TRBV5-1
j_gene: TRBJ1-1
abundance: medium-sized
CDR3aa: CASSLAGTGLNTEAFF
CDR3nt: TGCGCCAGCAGCTTAGCCGGGACAGGCTTGAACACTGAAGCTTTCTTT

d_gene: TRBD2
v_gene: TRBV2
j_gene: TRBJ2-7
abundance: many
CDR3aa: CASSAEWTSGGAGAYEQYF
CDR3nt: TGTGCCAGCAGCGCCGAGTGGACTAGCGGGGGGGCCGGAGCCTACGAGCAGTACTTC

d_gene: -
v_gene: TRBV20-1
j_gene: TRBJ2-7
abundance: many
CDR3aa: CSARAPREVYEQYF
CDR3nt: TGCAGTGCTCGCGCCCCCCGGGAAGTCTACGAGCAGTACTTC

d_gene: TRBD2
v_gene: TRBV15
j_gene: TRBJ2-1
abundance: many
CDR3aa: CATSTRLAGYNEQFF
CDR3nt: TGTGCCACCAGCACTCGACTAGCGGGGTACAATGAGCAGTTCTTC

d_gene: -
v_gene: TRBV20-1
j_gene: TRBJ1-3
abundance: many
CDR3aa: CSAREVSGNTIYF
CDR3nt: TGCAGTGCTAGAGAGGTTTCAGGAAACACCATATATTTT

d_gene: TRBD2
v_gene: TRBV3-1
j_gene: TRBJ2-1
abundance: -
CDR3aa: CASSQGGLAGGQSSFNEQFF
CDR3nt: TGTGCCAGCAGCCAGGGGGGACTAGCGGGGGGTCAGAGCTCCTTCAATGAGCAGTTCTTC

d_gene: -
v_gene: TRBV3-1
j_gene: TRBJ2-3
abundance: many
CDR3aa: CASSLSSGGGDTQYF
CDR3nt: TGTGCCAGCAGCCTATCCTCCGGGGGCGGGGATACGCAGTATTTT

d_gene: TRBD2
v_gene: TRBV7-2
j_gene: TRBJ2-3
abundance: many
CDR3aa: CASSPRTSAKTDTQYF
CDR3nt: TGTGCCAGCAGCCCAAGGACTAGCGCTAAGACAGATACGCAGTATTTT

d_gene: -
v_gene: TRBV20-1
j_gene: TRBJ1-1
abundance: -
CDR3aa: CSARDKPGTKNTEAFF
CDR3nt: TGCAGTGCTAGAGATAAACCCGGGACCAAGAACACTGAAGCTTTCTTT

d_gene: TRBD1
v_gene: TRBV27
j_gene: TRBJ2-5
abundance: many
CDR3aa: CASSFLGTGSETQYF
CDR3nt: TGTGCCAGCAGTTTCCTCGGGACAGGGTCTGAGACCCAGTACTTC

d_gene: -
v_gene: TRBV29-1
j_gene: TRBJ1-5
abundance: many
CDR3aa: CSYRDTNQPQHF
CDR3nt: TGCAGCTACCGGGACACTAATCAGCCCCAGCATTTT